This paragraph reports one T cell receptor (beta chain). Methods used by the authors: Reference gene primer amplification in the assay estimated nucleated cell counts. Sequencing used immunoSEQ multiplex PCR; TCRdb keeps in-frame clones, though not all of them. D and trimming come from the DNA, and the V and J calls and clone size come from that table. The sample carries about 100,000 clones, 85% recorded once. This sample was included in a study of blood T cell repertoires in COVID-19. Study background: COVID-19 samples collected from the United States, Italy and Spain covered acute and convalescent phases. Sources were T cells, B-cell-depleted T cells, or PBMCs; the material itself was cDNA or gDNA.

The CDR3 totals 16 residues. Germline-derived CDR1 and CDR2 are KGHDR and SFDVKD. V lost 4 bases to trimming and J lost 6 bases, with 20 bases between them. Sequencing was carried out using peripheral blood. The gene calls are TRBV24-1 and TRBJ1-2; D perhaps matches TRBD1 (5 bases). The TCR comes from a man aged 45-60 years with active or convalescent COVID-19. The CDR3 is CATSEPPGRGGNGYTF. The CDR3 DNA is TGTGCCACCAGTGAACCCCCGGGACGCGGAGGGAATGGCTACACCTTC.